These 17 T cell receptor beta chains were all obtained from the same sample, sequenced in a study of CD8+ T cells in alopecia areata. Investigators isolated RNA and reverse transcribed it into cDNA to act as the sequencing template. Sequenced by immunoSEQ multiplex PCR; TCRdb stores in-frame clones only, minus some. The repertoire consists of about 200,000 clones, with roughly 64% occurring once and the leading ten covering 5% to 6%. Treatment of the sample: oral pan-JAK inhibitor, 5-10 mg twice daily. The source was CD4+ T cells sorted from blood, collected at week 24, from a patient treated with tofacitinib. All receptors come from a human donor with alopecia areata.

The count of this clone is one. The DNA of the CDR3 is TGCGCCAGCAGGCGGGACACCCAAGAGACCCAGTACTTC. It specifies CASRRDTQETQYF. This chain uses TRBV5-1 with TRBJ2-5; D is possibly TRBD1 or TRBD2 (6 bases each). Trimming removed 5 bases from V and 1 base from J, with 9 bases in between. The germline V gene encodes CDR1 SGHRS and CDR2 YFSETQ. The CDR3 spans 13 residues.

The rearrangement uses TRBV29-1 and TRBJ2-7; TRBD1 matches at 8 bases. The germline gives CDR1 SQVTM, CDR2 ANQGSEA. The CDR3 contains 12 residues. V dropped 5 bases and J dropped 5; count of bases not matched to a gene: 5. The CDR3 sequence: CSVRQGLNEQYF. CDR3 sequence (DNA): TGCAGCGTTCGACAGGGGCTAAACGAGCAGTACTTC.

V is TRBV7-3 and J is TRBJ1-1; 11 bases map to TRBD1. The CDR3 contains 16 residues. Losses at the gene ends were 5 bases for V and 4 bases for J; bases not matched to a gene: 9. CDR1 SGHTA and CDR2 FQGTGA come from the germline V gene. This CDR3 reads CASSQSGGTGGTEAFF. CDR3 DNA: TGTGCCAGCAGCCAGTCTGGCGGGACAGGGGGCACTGAAGCTTTCTTT.

The chain uses TRBV30 and TRBJ1-2, with 9 bases identical to TRBD1. The junction had 10 bases not matched to a gene; V was cut back by 0 bases and J by 8 bases. Germline V gene data show CDR1 as GTSNPN and CDR2 as SVGIG (reference sequence). The CDR3 spans 15 residues. The DNA for the CDR3 is TGTGCCTGGAGTGTCTGGGCGGACAGGGGAAGGGGCTACACCTTC. Residues: CAWSVWADRGRGYTF.

V and J are TRBV11-1 and TRBJ2-7; D is perhaps TRBD2 (6 bases). The V end lost 4 bases, the J end lost 3 bases, and 13 bases lay between the germline ends. The germline V gene encodes CDR1 SGHAT and CDR2 FQDESV (reference sequence). The CDR3 spans 14 residues. CDR3 region: CASSSGGDVYEQYF. Here the CDR3 DNA reads TGTGCCAGCAGCTCCGGGGGAGACGTCTACGAGCAGTACTTC.

The V call is TRBV30, the J call TRBJ2-2, with 8 bases that match TRBD2. V shed 1 base and J 5 bases; nucleotides not matched to a gene: 9. The CDR3 has 16 amino acids. CDR1 is GTSNPN, CDR2 SVGIG, per germline (reference sequence). The CDR3: CAWSGPAGVRTGELFF. For the CDR3, the DNA is TGTGCCTGGAGTGGCCCAGCGGGAGTGAGGACCGGGGAGCTGTTTTTT.

The chain couples TRBV15 to TRBJ1-5; 9 nucleotides match TRBD1. This CDR3 is 17 amino acids long. V shed 2 bases, J shed 5 bases, and the junction held 10 bases outside the gene matches. Germline loops: CDR1 LNHNV, CDR2 YYDKDF (reference sequence). CDR3 sequence: CATSRLIQGARDQPQHF. CDR3 bases: TGTGCCACCAGCAGACTTATACAGGGGGCGCGGGATCAGCCCCAGCATTTT.

The V call is TRBV30, the J call TRBJ2-2, with 8 bases identical to TRBD1. The V gene end was trimmed by 3 bases and the J gene end by 5 bases; junction bases not matched to a gene: 5. Germline CDR1 GTSNPN, CDR2 SVGIG (reference sequence). The CDR3 extends over 14 amino acids. In nucleotides, the CDR3 is TGTGCCTGGAGGTCTCAGGGGGCAACCGGGGAGCTGTTTTTT. It encodes CAWRSQGATGELFF.

The chain employs TRBV30 and TRBJ2-5, with D possibly being TRBD2 (5 bases). Trimming stripped 6 bases from V and 2 bases from J, with 16 bases between. This CDR3 region has 14 residues. Germline-derived CDR1 and CDR2 are GTSNPN and SVGIG (reference sequence). CDR3 amino acids: CACRGLSGQETQYF. The CDR3 DNA reads as TGTGCCTGTCGCGGCCTATCGGGACAAGAGACCCAGTACTTC.

This chain joins TRBV4-3 and TRBJ2-7; D might be TRBD1 or TRBD2, each matching 5 bases. CDR3 length: 16 residues. Germline loops: CDR1 LGHNA, CDR2 YSLEER. V gave up 0 bases and J gave up 1 base, with 13 bases separating them. The CDR3 DNA reads TGCGCCAGCAGCCAAGATCACGGGGACCGTTCCTACGAGCAGTACTTC. As protein: CASSQDHGDRSYEQYF.

The chain has TRBV7-9 and TRBJ2-2; the D is unclear. Germline V gives CDR1 SEHNR, CDR2 FQNEAQ (reference sequence). Trimming stripped 0 bases from V and 3 bases from J, with 14 bases between. This CDR3 spans 17 amino acids. The CDR3 here is CASSLAPETLDTGELFF. CDR3 in DNA: TGTGCCAGCAGCTTAGCGCCCGAGACGCTGGACACCGGGGAGCTGTTTTTT.

The CDR3 sequence: CASSLGQGSYEQYF. CDR3 nucleotides: TGTGCCAGCAGCTTGGGACAGGGATCCTACGAGCAGTACTTC. The chain recombines TRBV5-6 with TRBJ2-7, with 7 nucleotides matching TRBD1. Looked up from germline, CDR1 is SGHDT and CDR2 is YYEEEE. This CDR3 spans 14 amino acids. V shed 0 bases and J 1 base; nucleotides not matched to a gene: 1.

The chain uses TRBV7-2 and TRBJ2-3, with D tentatively TRBD1 (6 bases). The CDR3 length is 13 residues. Trimming cost V 2 bases and J 5 bases, with 8 bases left between them. Germline CDR1 and CDR2: SGHTA and FQGNSA. DNA for the CDR3: TGTGCCAGCAGCTTAACAGGGAAAGATACGCAGTATTTT. This encodes CASSLTGKDTQYF. Based on the CDR3 plus reference TRBV7-2 and TRBJ2-3, the full variable domain is GAGVSQSPSNKVTEKGKDVELRCDPISGHTALYWYRQSLGQGLEFLIYFQGNSAPDKSGLPSDRFSAERTGGSVSTLTIQRTQQEDSAVYLCASSLTGKDTQYFGPGTRLTVL.

The rearrangement joins TRBV7-2 to TRBJ2-7; TRBD2 matches at 7 bases. Per germline, CDR1 SGHTA and CDR2 FQGNSA. V dropped 0 bases and J dropped 0; count of bases not matched to a gene: 8. The CDR3 runs 17 residues. The DNA of the CDR3 is TGTGCCAGCAGCTTAGCGTATCAGCTAGCGGACTCCTACGAGCAGTACTTC. Translated, it gives CASSLAYQLADSYEQYF.

The V call is TRBV7-3, the J call TRBJ2-3, with D maybe TRBD1 (6 bases). The germline V gene has CDR1 SGHTA and CDR2 FQGTGA. The CDR3 extends over 15 amino acids. V gave up 10 bases and J gave up 1 base, with 18 bases separating them. The CDR3 DNA reads TGTGCCAACGGAATACAGGGTTGGGGCACAGATACGCAGTATTTT. Its translation is CANGIQGWGTDTQYF. The full variable domain, its missing parts supplied by reference TRBV7-3 and TRBJ2-3, is GAGVSQTPSNKVTEKGKYVELRCDPISGHTALYWYRQSLGQGPEFLIYFQGTGAADDSGLPNDRFFAVRPEGSVSTLKIQRTERGDSAVYLCANGIQGWGTDTQYFGPGTRLTVL.

The chain couples TRBV29-1 to TRBJ2-1, with 11 nucleotides matching TRBD2. Trimming took 7 bases from V and 6 from J; bases not matched to a gene: 8. There are 14 residues in the CDR3. CDR1 and CDR2 (germline): SQVTM, ANQGSEA. For the CDR3, the DNA is TGCAGCGGGGCGACTAGCGGGGTTGGCAATGAGCAGTTCTTC. Protein product: CSGATSGVGNEQFF.

J is TRBJ2-5 and V is TRBV29-1; 10 positions agree with TRBD2. CDR1 is SQVTM and CDR2 is ANQGSEA in the germline V gene. The V and J ends lost 7 bases and 4 bases, in that order; junction bases with no gene match: 15. This CDR3 has 16 amino acids. CDR3 loop: CSAPGGSGGAGETQYF. The DNA for the CDR3 is TGCAGCGCCCCCGGGGGCAGCGGGGGGGCCGGAGAGACCCAGTACTTC.